The 31 T cell receptor beta chains presented below share a single source sample, sequenced in a study of blood T cell repertoires in COVID-19. This table comes from immunoSEQ multiplex PCR, and its TCRdb copy is limited to in-frame clones, with some not included. This table has a few hundred thousand clones, more than 75% appearing once. The sample consisted of PBMCs or T cells enriched from blood (not recorded which). All receptors derive from a woman between 35 and 50 years old who had recovered from COVID-19.

The chain is built from TRBV9 and TRBJ1-1; D gene ambiguous. Germline-derived CDR1 and CDR2 are SGDLS and YYNGEE. Trimming cost V 0 bases and J 12 bases, with 12 bases left between them. This CDR3 has 12 residues. CDR3 nucleotide sequence: TGTGCCAGCAGCGTAGAGGGCGGGGTGCCTTTCTTT. Translated, it gives CASSVEGGVPFF.

This clone was counted a single time. The V call is TRBV18, the J call TRBJ1-2; unclear D gene. This CDR3 comprises 17 residues. Germline CDR1 reads KGHSH; CDR2 reads LQKENI. Trimming removed 3 bases from V and 2 bases from J, with 19 bases in between. The CDR3 DNA reads as TGTGCCAGCTCACCCCCGACCGGGATGCCCTTAAACTATGGCTACACCTTC. This codes for CASSPPTGMPLNYGYTF.

V and J are TRBV3-1 (or the pseudogene TRBV3-2) and TRBJ2-3; no definite D call. Germline loops: CDR1 LGHDT, CDR2 YNNKEL (reference sequence). This CDR3 is built from 14 residues. Trimming removed 5 bases from V and 1 base from J, with 10 bases in between. This CDR3 is CASSKGAGTDTQYF. In nucleotides, the CDR3 is TGTGCCAGCAGCAAAGGCGCCGGCACAGATACGCAGTATTTT.

This clone was counted only a few times. The chain uses TRBV9 and TRBJ2-3; D is uncertain. The CDR3 loop spans 15 amino acids. V shed 4 bases and J shed 0 bases, with 12 bases lying between them. Germline-derived CDR1 and CDR2 are SGDLS and YYNGEE. The CDR3 here is CASSSRFSSTDTQYF. As DNA, the CDR3 is TGTGCCAGCAGCTCCCGTTTCTCCAGCACAGATACGCAGTATTTT.

In nucleotides, the CDR3 is TGCGCCAGCAGCATACCCCCGGGACAGGGTAATTCACCCCTCCACTTT. Translating it yields CASSIPPGQGNSPLHF. The rearrangement uses TRBV4-1 and TRBJ1-6, with 9 bases aligning to TRBD1. CDR1 is MGHRA and CDR2 is YSYEKL in the germline V gene. Trimming at V came to 5 bases and at J to 6 bases, leaving 8 bases not matched to a gene. This CDR3 is built from 16 residues.

The chain couples TRBV13 to TRBJ2-1, with TRBD1 as a possible D gene (6 bases). V dropped 1 base and J dropped 9 bases, with 16 bases sitting between them. Germline CDR1 PRHDT, CDR2 FYEKMQ (reference sequence). The CDR3 loop spans 15 amino acids. The CDR3 nucleotides are TGTGCCAGCAGCTTAGTCCCCAATCGACAGGCTGAGCAGTTCTTC. This translates into CASSLVPNRQAEQFF.

This CDR3 reads CASSHRTVDEQFF. CDR3 bases: TGCGCCAGCAGCCATCGCACGGTGGATGAGCAGTTCTTC. V is TRBV4-3 and J is TRBJ2-1; D unclear. The V and J ends lost 3 bases and 8 bases respectively, with 11 bases between them. The CDR3 has 13 residues. Germline CDR1 is LGHNA and CDR2 is YSLEER.

The chain has TRBV19 and TRBJ1-2; the match to TRBD1 covers 10 bases. Germline CDR1 LNHDA, CDR2 SQIVND (reference sequence). V lost 4 bases, J lost 7 bases, and 3 bases stayed unmatched. This CDR3 region has 13 residues. The CDR3 nucleotides are TGTGCCAGTAGTAGACAGGGGGCAAGTGGCTACACCTTC. Protein sequence: CASSRQGASGYTF.

This clone came up once. The rearrangement links TRBV7-9 to TRBJ2-5; TRBD2 is a possible D gene (5 bases). Germline CDR1 reads SEHNR; CDR2 reads FQNEAQ (reference sequence). V gave up 1 base and J gave up 4 bases, with 13 bases separating them. CDR3 length equals 15 residues. CDR3 nucleotides: TGTGCCAGCAGCTTAGAGTCCTGGGCGGGAGAGACCCAGTACTTC. It translates to CASSLESWAGETQYF.

V gene TRBV4-3 combines with J gene TRBJ1-2; no clear D. CDR1 and CDR2 (germline): LGHNA, YSLEER. This CDR3 has 15 residues. V dropped 0 bases and J dropped 8 bases, with 16 bases sitting between them. CDR3: CASSQDPRPLRGYTF. The CDR3 nucleotides read TGCGCCAGCAGCCAAGACCCCAGGCCGCTTAGGGGCTACACCTTC.

V usage is TRBV29-1 and J usage is TRBJ2-5; TRBD2 might be the D (7 bases). CDR3 length: 12 residues. Per the germline V gene, CDR1 is SQVTM and CDR2 is ANQGSEA. V was cut by 7 bases and J by 5 bases, with 14 bases left in between. CDR3 in amino acids: CSESQGGETQYF. As DNA, the CDR3 is TGCAGCGAATCACAGGGAGGGGAGACCCAGTACTTC.

This rearrangement joins TRBV5-1 to TRBJ2-2, with D possibly TRBD1 on 6 matching bases. CDR3 length equals 17 residues. Germline CDR1 reads SGHRS; CDR2 reads YFSETQ. V dropped 2 bases and J dropped 1 base, with 15 bases sitting between them. The CDR3 is CASSLSPGTMNTGELFF. The CDR3 coding sequence is TGCGCCAGCAGCTTAAGCCCCGGGACAATGAACACCGGGGAGCTGTTTTTT.

J is TRBJ1-1 and V is TRBV6-2 or TRBV6-3, with a weak D call TRBD1 (6 bases). This CDR3 spans 14 amino acids. V was trimmed by 3 bases and J by 5 bases, leaving 13 bases between them. CDR1 and CDR2 (germline): MNHEY, SVGEGT. CDR3 residues: CASSYLGGATEAFF. For the CDR3, the DNA is TGTGCCAGCAGTTATTTGGGGGGGGCAACTGAAGCTTTCTTT.

This clone was found once. The junction departs from germline at one end; a sequencing error may be responsible. The chain carries TRBV5-4 and TRBJ2-7; 10 nucleotides match TRBD1. Germline lookup yields CDR1 SGHNT and CDR2 YYREEE (reference sequence). CDR3 length: 13 residues. CDR3 amino acids: CASSLESRDRGDF. In DNA form, the CDR3 reads TGTGCCAGCAGCTTGGAGTCCCGGGACAGGGGAGACTTC. The whole variable domain, remainder taken from reference TRBV5-4 and TRBJ2-7, is ETGVTQSPTHLIKTRGQQVTLRCSSQSGHNTVSWYQQALGQGPQFIFQYYREEENGRGNFPPRFSGLQFPNYSSELNVNALELDDSALYLCASSLESRDRGDFGPGTRLTVT.

The chain joins TRBV7-9 to TRBJ2-5; 7 positions agree with TRBD1. Per germline, CDR1 SEHNR and CDR2 FQNEAQ (reference sequence). V lost 5 bases, J lost 3 bases, and 12 bases stayed unmatched. This CDR3 is 16 amino acids long. The CDR3 loop is CASSPRTDRVEETQYF. CDR3 DNA sequence: TGTGCCAGCAGCCCAAGGACCGACAGGGTGGAAGAGACCCAGTACTTC.

This clone was observed once. The chain uses TRBV19 and TRBJ2-3, with TRBD2 matching 7 bases. Per the germline V gene, CDR1 is LNHDA and CDR2 is SQIVND (reference sequence). Trimming at V came to 6 bases and at J to 0 bases, leaving 9 bases not matched to a gene. This CDR3 is built from 16 residues. Here the CDR3 DNA reads TGTGCCAGTAGCCTTACTAGCGAAACTAGCACAGATACGCAGTATTTT. Translated: CASSLTSETSTDTQYF.

With respect to this clone: The identical CDR3 is also encoded by other nucleotide sequences in the sample. CDR3 sequence: CATSRDRGSGNTIYF. The CDR3, as DNA: TGTGCCACCAGCAGAGACAGGGGATCTGGAAACACCATATATTTT. The chain is built from TRBV15 and TRBJ1-3; D perhaps matches TRBD1 (6 bases). V was pared by 0 bases and J by 1 base, with 7 bases between. CDR3 length: 15 residues. The V gene's germline CDR1 is LNHNV and CDR2 YYDKDF (reference sequence).

This clone was seen a handful of times. The chain uses TRBV10-3 and TRBJ1-1; unclear D gene. Germline CDR1 reads ENHRY; CDR2 reads SYGVKD. CDR3 length: 13 amino acids. V gave up 6 bases and J gave up 1 base, with 9 bases separating them. The CDR3, as DNA: TGTGCCATCAGGGAGGGCGGGAACACTGAAGCTTTCTTT. Its protein is CAIREGGNTEAFF.

The chain is built from TRBV19 and TRBJ2-4, with 8 bases that match TRBD2. CDR1 LNHDA and CDR2 SQIVND come from the germline V gene (reference sequence). The CDR3 is made up of 18 amino acids. The J segment lost 9 bases and the V segment lost 2 bases, leaving 18 bases of the junction unmatched. CDR3 nucleotide sequence: TGTGCCAGTAGTATACCGGCAACCTCCACGGGCCGGGGGGGCATTCAGTACTTC. Translation gives CASSIPATSTGRGGIQYF.

The chain joins TRBV25-1 to TRBJ1-4, with D perhaps TRBD1 (5 bases). V was pared by 1 base and J by 0 bases, with 15 bases between. The V gene's germline CDR1 is MGHDK and CDR2 SYGVNS. The CDR3 consists of 18 residues. CDR3 loop: CASSELSGAVTTNEKLFF. CDR3 nucleotides: TGTGCCAGCAGTGAATTATCTGGGGCAGTGACAACTAATGAAAAACTGTTTTTT.

The chain links TRBV2 to TRBJ1-5; possibly TRBD1 for D (6 bases). This CDR3 is 13 amino acids long. Germline V gene lookup returns CDR1 SNHLY and CDR2 FYNNEI. Trimming took 5 bases from V and 6 from J, leaving 11 bases between them. CDR3 DNA sequence: TGTGCCAGCAGTCAGGGGCCCGGTCAGCCCCAGCATTTT. This codes for CASSQGPGQPQHF.

This chain joins TRBV24-1 and TRBJ1-2; 8 nucleotides agree with TRBD1. After removal of 7 bases from V and 4 bases from J, the junction contained 7 bases not matched to a gene. The germline V gene has CDR1 KGHDR and CDR2 SFDVKD. This CDR3 has 14 residues. The CDR3 region is CATSTGTGRYGYTF. The CDR3, as DNA: TGTGCCACCAGCACCGGGACAGGTCGCTATGGCTACACCTTC.

This chain connects TRBV18 to TRBJ1-3; 7 nucleotides match TRBD1. The CDR3 covers 16 residues. The germline gives CDR1 KGHSH, CDR2 LQKENI. The trim removed 0 bases at V and 3 bases at J, leaving 5 bases unmatched. The CDR3 is CASSPPSQGFGNTIYF. DNA for the CDR3: TGTGCCAGCTCACCACCATCACAGGGGTTTGGAAACACCATATATTTT.

The rearrangement uses TRBV2 and TRBJ2-3, with 12 bases identical to TRBD2. The germline V gene has CDR1 SNHLY and CDR2 FYNNEI. The CDR3 sequence is 14 residues long. J gave up 3 bases and V 10 bases, and 5 bases lay outside the gene matches. CDR3 sequence: CATSGLAGTDTQYF. Written as DNA, the CDR3 is TGTGCCACCTCCGGACTAGCGGGAACAGATACGCAGTATTTT.

This chain joins TRBV18 and TRBJ2-7; weak D call: TRBD1 (5 bases). Germline V gives CDR1 KGHSH, CDR2 LQKENI. The CDR3 totals 12 residues. The V gene lost 5 bases and the J gene lost 3 bases, with 8 bases spanning the gap. The CDR3, as DNA: TGTGCCAGCTCAAGGGGTATCTACGAGCAGTACTTC. It codes for CASSRGIYEQYF. Together with reference TRBV18 and TRBJ2-7, the CDR3 gives the full variable domain: NAGVMQNPRHLVRRRGQEARLRCSPMKGHSHVYWYRQLPEEGLKFMVYLQKENIIDESGMPKERFSAEFPKEGPSILRIQQVVRGDSAAYFCASSRGIYEQYFGPGTRLTVT.

The J gene is TRBJ2-7, the V gene TRBV2; 10 bases fit TRBD2. The germline gives CDR1 SNHLY, CDR2 FYNNEI. The V and J ends lost 3 bases and 2 bases, in that order; junction bases with no gene match: 7. The CDR3 contains 16 residues. The CDR3 region has the DNA TGTGCCAGCAGTGACCTCGGAGCGGGAGGGACCTACGAGCAGTACTTC. This gives the protein CASSDLGAGGTYEQYF.

The chain uses TRBV27 and TRBJ1-3; the D is unclear. This CDR3 has 14 residues. Germline V lookup: CDR1 MNHEY, CDR2 SMNVEV (reference sequence). Trimming removed 6 bases from V and 2 bases from J, with 11 bases in between. The CDR3 DNA sequence: TGTGCCAGCAGGGGCTTGGATCCTGGAAACACCATATATTTT. It translates to CASRGLDPGNTIYF.

The chain links TRBV3-1 (or the pseudogene TRBV3-2) to TRBJ1-1, with 7 nucleotides matching TRBD1. The CDR3 covers 13 residues. V gave up 2 bases and J gave up 5 bases; unmatched junction bases: 2. Germline loops: CDR1 LGHDT, CDR2 YNNKEL (reference sequence). The CDR3 region has the DNA TGTGCCAGCAGCCAAATCAGGGGGACTGAAGCTTTCTTT. It encodes CASSQIRGTEAFF.

The chain couples TRBV13 to TRBJ2-2, with TRBD2 matching over 13 bases. Germline V gene sequence: CDR1 PRHDT, CDR2 FYEKMQ (reference sequence). CDR3 length: 13 amino acids. J gave up 7 bases and V 10 bases, and 3 bases lay outside the gene matches. This chain's CDR3 is CANGLAGVGELFF. The CDR3 DNA reads as TGTGCCAACGGACTAGCGGGAGTCGGGGAGCTGTTTTTT. The full variable domain, rest sourced from reference TRBV13 and TRBJ2-2, is AAGVIQSPRHLIKEKRETATLKCYPIPRHDTVYWYQQGPGQDPQFLISFYEKMQSDKGSIPDRFSAQQFSDYHSELNMSSLELGDSALYFCANGLAGVGELFFGEGSRLTVL.

The V call is TRBV19, the J call TRBJ2-3; D remains unclear. This CDR3 comprises 14 residues. The germline CDR1 and CDR2 sequences are LNHDA and SQIVND (reference sequence). Trimming removed 7 bases from V and 0 bases from J, with 11 bases in between. This chain's CDR3 is CASTFSISTDTQYF. For the CDR3, the DNA is TGTGCCAGTACCTTCAGTATTAGCACAGATACGCAGTATTTT.

The chain couples TRBV19 to TRBJ1-1; D is undetermined. Germline-derived CDR1 and CDR2 are LNHDA and SQIVND (reference sequence). The CDR3 is 15 residues long. The V end was cut by 1 base, the J end by 0 bases, with 9 bases between. The CDR3 DNA is TGTGCCAGTAGTATAGGCTCATACTTGAACACTGAAGCTTTCTTT. Amino acids: CASSIGSYLNTEAFF. The complete variable domain, with remaining parts taken from reference TRBV19 and TRBJ1-1, reads DGGITQSPKYLFRKEGQNVTLSCEQNLNHDAMYWYRQDPGQGLRLIYYSQIVNDFQKGDIAEGYSVSREKKESFPLTVTSAQKNPTAFYLCASSIGSYLNTEAFFGQGTRLTVV.